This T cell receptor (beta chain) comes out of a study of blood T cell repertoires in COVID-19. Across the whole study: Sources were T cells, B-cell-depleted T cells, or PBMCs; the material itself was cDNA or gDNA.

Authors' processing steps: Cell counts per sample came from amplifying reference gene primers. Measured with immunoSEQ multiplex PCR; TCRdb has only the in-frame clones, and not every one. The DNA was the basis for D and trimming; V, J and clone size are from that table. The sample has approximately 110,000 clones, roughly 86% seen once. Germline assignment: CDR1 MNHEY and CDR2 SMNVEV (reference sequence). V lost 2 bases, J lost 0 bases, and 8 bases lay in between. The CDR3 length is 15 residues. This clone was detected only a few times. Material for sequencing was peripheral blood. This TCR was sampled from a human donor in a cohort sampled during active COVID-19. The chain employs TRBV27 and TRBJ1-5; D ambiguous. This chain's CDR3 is CASSLSGYSNQPQHF. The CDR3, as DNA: TGTGCCAGCAGTTTAAGCGGCTATAGCAATCAGCCCCAGCATTTT.